The T cell receptor beta chain under discussion was sequenced for a study of CD8 T cells in Susac syndrome (dated by TCRdb to about 2019). Broadly, across the study: Whether CD8+ T cell activation and differentiation in Susac syndrome was antigen driven was tested using repertoire sequencing. CD8+ T cell repertoire clonality was compared between fewer than 13 healthy donors, some 14 Susac syndrome patients and 15 or so multiple sclerosis patients.

RNA was extracted with the RNeasy kit and about 0.45 to 1 ug was reverse transcribed using random hexamers. TCR beta CDR3 regions were amplified with the immunoSEQ multiplex PCR assay covering 54 Vbeta and 13 Jbeta segments. PCR amplification bias was corrected using a synthetic template baseline for primer optimization and computational correction. The authors' pipeline ran thus. Reads were annotated to V, D and J genes according to IMGT and were analyzed with immunoSEQ Analyzer, with only productive sequences retained. Clonality was calculated as one minus the Shannon entropy normalized by log2 of the number of productive unique sequences. Public and private clones were assessed among the 100 most prevalent clones of each patient and control. Clones were defined as Susac-specific when absent from the healthy and MS cohorts, from roughly 1,000 published viral clones and from other ImmuneACCESS disease sequences. TCRdb ran its own pipeline on the public reads, namely fastp trimming at Q25 and MiXCR clone calling, and kept in-frame beta chains. Merged by CDR3 protein, the rows form single entries marked with the most common genes and DNA. These V and J calls originate from TCRdb's pipeline instead of the authors' own analysis. Counted in this sample were about 280,000 distinct CDR3 sequences; about 85% of them appeared once. Over 0.095% of the sample goes to the ten largest clones.

Paper-wide results and their limitations: The TCR sequencing and HLA analysis was acknowledged to have included a relatively small number of individuals.

Including the terminal cysteine and phenylalanine, the CDR3 comprises 20 residues. Of the read, only the CDR3 DNA is kept; its 60 bases are in frame from base 1. As encoded in the germline V gene, CDR1 is MDHEN while CDR2 is SYDVKM. Germline trimming amounts to 4 bases on V and 4 bases on J, with 14 as the count of junction bases outside the gene matches. This clonotype was observed a single time. Its antigen is currently not known. Base qualities are not recorded, but no much larger clone differs from it by a single base. A lone read gives weak evidence. High-throughput TCR beta sequencing profiled peripheral blood CD8+ and CD4+ T cells from healthy donors, Susac syndrome patients and multiple sclerosis patients. The multiple sclerosis controls were treatment-naive patients whose relapsing-remitting disease, either stable or active, fulfilled the revised McDonald criteria. CD8+ TEMRA cells were enriched by FACS, while bulk CD8+ and CD4+ T cells were purified by magnetic negative isolation. Blood was drawn into EDTA tubes, processed within 24 hours, and PBMCs were isolated by density gradient centrifugation. PBMCs intended for TCR sequencing were cryopreserved in liquid nitrogen and were subsequently thawed in a 37 degrees C water bath. A purity of at least 90% was achieved for sorted or isolated CD4+, CD8+ and CD8+ TEMRA cells.

Recombination connected TRBV28 to TRBJ2-2, with TRBD2 identical over 14 junction bases. The sequence was collected from a human donor with multiple sclerosis. The sequenced sample consisted of CD8+ T cells from PBMCs. The sequenced DNA: TGTGCCAGCAGTTGGGGACTCGAGGGACTAGCGGGAGTAGGCACCGGGGAGCTGTTTTTT. Its coded protein is CASSWGLEGLAGVGTGELFF.